These T cell receptor beta chains were read from a single sample in a study of identifying expanded T cells in peripheral blood. Using immunoSEQ multiplex PCR, the repertoire was profiled, and TCRdb retains in-frame clones only, with some absent. The table has around 100,000 clones, around 88% seen once. Sequencing was done on a sample of blood. The receptors were gathered from a person between 18 and 69 years old in good health. The CDR3 runs from the conserved cysteine through the conserved F or W.

J	length	V	CDR3
TRBJ2-3	15	TRBV6-1	CASSDLGRGSDTQYF
TRBJ1-4	15	TRBV27	CASSRGTGRVEKLFF
TRBJ2-1	15	TRBV10-2	CASSGKREGVNEQFF
TRBJ2-1	14	TRBV19	CASSIGTERNEQFF
TRBJ1-5	13	TRBV2	CASSADRDEPQHF
TRBJ2-7	13	TRBV28	CASSQTGENEQYF
TRBJ2-2	16	TRBV7-3	CASSLMGGPGTGELFF
TRBJ2-3	11	TRBV25-1	CASSDSVVQYF
TRBJ2-6	16	TRBV7-3	CASSSMRGLEANVLTF
TRBJ2-7	16	TRBV7-2	CASSSPPGGTRYEQYF
TRBJ2-7	13	TRBV10-3	CAISENSGYEQYF
TRBJ1-1	15	TRBV4-1	CASSQDQTGKTEAFF
TRBJ2-7	12	TRBV28	CASRISSYEQYF
TRBJ2-1	16	TRBV7-6	CASSRTWGGRNNEQFF
TRBJ2-7	13	TRBV5-1	CASSAGTSYEQYF
TRBJ2-1	15	TRBV7-8	CASSLSGRGYNEQFF
TRBJ2-7	15	TRBV6-5	CASRLTSPLSYEQYF
TRBJ2-1	15	TRBV6-6	CASSLSGRSYNEQFF
TRBJ1-1	14	TRBV18	CASSPEGSYTEAFF
TRBJ2-1	19	TRBV14	CASSQVRTVAGLFYNEQFF
TRBJ2-7	15	TRBV28	CASSSLMRPHYEQYF
TRBJ2-3	16	TRBV30	CAWSVGRGAQADTQYF
TRBJ2-7	13	TRBV10-1	CASSQGPSYEQYF
TRBJ2-7	14	TRBV19	CASSVNRDSYEQYF
TRBJ2-5	12	TRBV6-6	CASSYVTRDQYF
TRBJ2-5	14	TRBV7-9	CASSPSGNQETQYF
TRBJ1-2	16	TRBV10-3	CAIRPIEGQGAYGYTF
TRBJ2-5	16	TRBV6-5	CASSYSDSGRGETQYF
TRBJ2-5	15	TRBV5-1	CASTLGQGSLETQYF
TRBJ2-7	14	TRBV19	CASRPGAGEFEQYF
TRBJ2-7	15	TRBV28	CASSKTGGSSYEQYF
TRBJ2-1	13	TRBV6-4	CASRRGPYNEQFF
TRBJ1-5	19	TRBV15	CATSRPPGQGSTSNQPQHF
TRBJ1-4	13	TRBV28	CATYLASNEKLFF
TRBJ1-1	14	TRBV5-1	CASSSWQGTTEAFF
TRBJ1-2	14	TRBV7-2	CASSLAAGDYGYTF
TRBJ2-5	14	TRBV5-1	CASRTTGPQETQYF
TRBJ1-2	14	TRBV27	CASSYAGPNYGYTF
TRBJ2-5	12	TRBV7-6	CASSLVLETQYF
TRBJ1-3	15	TRBV2	CASSFWAAGGNTIYF
TRBJ2-2	15	TRBV7-3	CASSPGSGLGGELFF
TRBJ2-7	15	TRBV5-1	CASSLARQGFYEQYF
TRBJ1-2	13	TRBV25-1	CASSELGNYGYTF
TRBJ2-1	15	TRBV2	CASSGGGGSYNEQFF
TRBJ2-5	14	TRBV7-3	CASSTGTGQETQYF
TRBJ1-4	15	TRBV19	CASSIRESTNEKLFF
TRBJ1-6	15	TRBV2	CASSERQGGGSPLHF
TRBJ1-4	14	TRBV7-2	CASSLGPTNEKLFF